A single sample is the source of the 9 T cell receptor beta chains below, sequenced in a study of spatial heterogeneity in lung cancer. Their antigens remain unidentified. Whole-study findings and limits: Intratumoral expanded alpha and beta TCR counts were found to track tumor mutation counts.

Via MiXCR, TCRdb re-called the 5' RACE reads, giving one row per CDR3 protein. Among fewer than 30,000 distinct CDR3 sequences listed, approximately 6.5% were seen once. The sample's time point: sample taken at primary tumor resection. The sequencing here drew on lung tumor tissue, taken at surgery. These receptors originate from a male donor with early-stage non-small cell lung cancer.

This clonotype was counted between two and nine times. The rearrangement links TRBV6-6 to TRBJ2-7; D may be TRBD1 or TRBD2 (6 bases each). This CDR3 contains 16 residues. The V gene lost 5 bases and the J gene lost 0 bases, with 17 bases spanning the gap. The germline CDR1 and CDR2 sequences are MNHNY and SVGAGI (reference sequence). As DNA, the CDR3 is TGTGCCAGCAGTCCAAGGGGGGTTCGGGCCTCCTACGAGCAGTACTTC. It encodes CASSPRGVRASYEQYF.

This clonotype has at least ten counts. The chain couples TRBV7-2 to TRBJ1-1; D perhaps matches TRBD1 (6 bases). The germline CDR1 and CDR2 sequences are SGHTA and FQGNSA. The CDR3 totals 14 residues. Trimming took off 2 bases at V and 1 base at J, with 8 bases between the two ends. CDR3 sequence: CASSLQGTNTEAFF. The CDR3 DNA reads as TGTGCCAGCAGCTTACAGGGGACGAACACTGAAGCTTTCTTT.

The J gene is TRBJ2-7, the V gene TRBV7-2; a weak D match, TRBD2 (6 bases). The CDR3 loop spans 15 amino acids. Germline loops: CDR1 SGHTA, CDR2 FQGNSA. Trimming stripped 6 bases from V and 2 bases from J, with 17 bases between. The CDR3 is CASRTAMGGAYEQYF. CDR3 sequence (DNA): TGTGCCAGCAGGACAGCGATGGGGGGAGCCTACGAGCAGTACTTC.

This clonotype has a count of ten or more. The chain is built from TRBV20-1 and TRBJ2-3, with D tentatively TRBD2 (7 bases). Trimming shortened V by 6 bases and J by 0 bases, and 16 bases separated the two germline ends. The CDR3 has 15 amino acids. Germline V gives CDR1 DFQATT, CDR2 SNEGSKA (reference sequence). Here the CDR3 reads CSAPLGGASTDTQYF. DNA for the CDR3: TGCAGTGCACCCCTGGGGGGGGCGAGCACAGATACGCAGTATTTT.

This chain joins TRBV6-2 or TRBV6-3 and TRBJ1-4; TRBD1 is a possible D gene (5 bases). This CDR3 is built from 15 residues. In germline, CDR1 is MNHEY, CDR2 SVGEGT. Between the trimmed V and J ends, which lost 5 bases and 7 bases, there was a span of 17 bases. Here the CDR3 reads CASSNPPGRGEKLFF. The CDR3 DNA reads TGTGCCAGCAGTAACCCCCCGGGACGGGGTGAAAAACTGTTTTTT.

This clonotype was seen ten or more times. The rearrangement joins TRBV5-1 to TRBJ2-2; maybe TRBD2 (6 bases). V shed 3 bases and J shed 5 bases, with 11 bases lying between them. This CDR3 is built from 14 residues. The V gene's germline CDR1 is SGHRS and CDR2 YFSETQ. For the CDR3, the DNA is TGCGCCAGCAGCTCGGGACTCAGGACCGGGGAGCTGTTTTTT. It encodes CASSSGLRTGELFF.

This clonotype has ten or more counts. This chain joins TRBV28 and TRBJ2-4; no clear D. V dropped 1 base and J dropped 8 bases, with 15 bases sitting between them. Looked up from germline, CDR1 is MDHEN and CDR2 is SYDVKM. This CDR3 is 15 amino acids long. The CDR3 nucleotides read TGTGCCAGCAGTTTATTCTTTGGCCCAAATGACATTCAGTACTTC. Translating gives CASSLFFGPNDIQYF.

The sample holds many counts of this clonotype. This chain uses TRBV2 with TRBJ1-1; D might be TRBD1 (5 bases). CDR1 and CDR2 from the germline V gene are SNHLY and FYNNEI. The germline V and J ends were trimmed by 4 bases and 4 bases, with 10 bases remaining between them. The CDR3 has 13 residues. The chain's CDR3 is CASSGRGGTEAFF. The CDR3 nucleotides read TGTGCCAGCAGTGGTAGGGGTGGCACTGAAGCTTTCTTT.

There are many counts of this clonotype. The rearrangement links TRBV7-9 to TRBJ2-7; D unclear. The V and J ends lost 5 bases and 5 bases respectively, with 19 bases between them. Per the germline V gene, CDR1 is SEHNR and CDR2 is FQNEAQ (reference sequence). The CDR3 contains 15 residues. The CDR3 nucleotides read TGTGCCAGCAGCCGAAGGGCAGGCGGTAGGGACGAGCAGTACTTC. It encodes CASSRRAGGRDEQYF.